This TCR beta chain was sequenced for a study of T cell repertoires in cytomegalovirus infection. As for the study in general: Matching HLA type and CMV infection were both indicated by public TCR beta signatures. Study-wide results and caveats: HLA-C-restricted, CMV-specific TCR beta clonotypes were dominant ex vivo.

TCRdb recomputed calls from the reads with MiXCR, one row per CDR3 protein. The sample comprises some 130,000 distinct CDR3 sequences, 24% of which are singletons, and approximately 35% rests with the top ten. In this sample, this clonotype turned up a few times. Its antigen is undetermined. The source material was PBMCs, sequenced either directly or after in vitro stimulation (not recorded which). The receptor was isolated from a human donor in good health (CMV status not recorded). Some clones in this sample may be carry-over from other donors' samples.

The CDR3 nucleotides are TGTGCCAGCAGCAGACTAGCGGAGCCGCCCCCCTACGAGCAGTACTTC. This codes for CASSRLAEPPPYEQYF. The V gene is TRBV6-6, the J gene TRBJ2-7; 9 bases are a match to TRBD2. This CDR3 has 16 residues. After removal of 6 bases from V and 2 bases from J, the junction contained 11 bases not matched to a gene. The germline V gene has CDR1 MNHNY and CDR2 SVGAGI (reference sequence).